The 13 T cell receptor beta chains in this list originate from one sample, sequenced in a study of OX40 agonist ivuxolimab in advanced cancers. Here immunoSEQ multiplex PCR was the method, and the copy in TCRdb shows in-frame clones only, minus some. The sample comprises more than 15,000 clones, 86% of which are singletons, and roughly 15% rests with the top ten. The starting material was CD4+ or CD8+ T cells sorted from blood, obtained in a trial of the OX40 agonist ivuxolimab. Receptors were obtained from an adult with an advanced solid tumor such as melanoma, head and neck, liver or kidney cancer.

V gene TRBV5-4 combines with J gene TRBJ2-4; D is unresolved. Germline V gene lookup returns CDR1 SGHNT and CDR2 YYREEE (reference sequence). Deletions cut 2 bases from V and 0 bases from J, with 15 bases between. The CDR3 has 17 amino acids. CDR3 region: CASSLKGGKVAKNIQYF. Here the CDR3 DNA reads TGTGCCAGCAGCTTAAAGGGTGGGAAGGTAGCCAAAAACATTCAGTACTTC.

The rearrangement links TRBV7-9 to TRBJ1-4, with a tentative D call TRBD1 (5 bases). The germline V gene encodes CDR1 SEHNR and CDR2 FQNEAQ (reference sequence). V shed 7 bases and J shed 5 bases, with 23 bases lying between them. The CDR3 sequence is 17 residues long. In DNA form, the CDR3 reads TGTGCCAGCACGCAATTTATGGGGGTCAGCCGGAATGAAAAACTGTTTTTT. It specifies CASTQFMGVSRNEKLFF. Complete variable domain (other parts from reference TRBV7-9 and TRBJ1-4): DTGVSQNPRHKITKRGQNVTFRCDPISEHNRLYWYRQTLGQGPEFLTYFQNEAQLEKSRLLSDRFSAERPKGSFSTLEIQRTEQGDSAMYLCASTQFMGVSRNEKLFFGSGTQLSVL.

This sequence joins TRBV21-1 and TRBJ2-1; the table names TRBD2, a call not compared with the DNA. TRBV21-1 is tagged as a pseudogene. The CDR3 spans 16 residues. CDR3: CASSKQLAGGGNEQFF. CDR3 nucleotide sequence: TGTGCCAGCAGCAAACAACTAGCGGGAGGGGGCAATGAGCAGTTCTTC.

This chain uses TRBV30 with TRBJ2-7, with D perhaps given as TRBD1 or TRBD2 (5 bases each). Germline V gene sequence: CDR1 GTSNPN, CDR2 SVGIG (reference sequence). The CDR3 has 13 amino acids. The V gene lost 1 base and the J gene lost 6 bases, with 13 bases spanning the gap. As DNA, the CDR3 is TGTGCCTGGAGTGCCAGGGAGACTGGCGAGCAGTACTTC. Translation gives CAWSARETGEQYF.

V is TRBV28 and J is TRBJ2-7, with a weak D call TRBD2 (6 bases). V dropped 7 bases and J dropped 7 bases, with 23 bases sitting between them. The CDR3 loop spans 15 amino acids. Germline values: CDR1 MDHEN, CDR2 SYDVKM. CDR3 in amino acids: CASTLGDSAIWEQYF. For the CDR3, the DNA is TGTGCCAGCACACTAGGGGACTCCGCCATATGGGAGCAGTACTTC.

The J gene is TRBJ2-7, the V gene TRBV27, with D perhaps matching TRBD1 or TRBD2 (5 bases each). In germline, CDR1 is MNHEY, CDR2 SMNVEV (reference sequence). The CDR3 sequence is 14 residues long. V dropped 6 bases and J dropped 1 base, with 13 bases sitting between them. The CDR3 here is CASSRGTASYEQYF. The CDR3 nucleotides are TGTGCCAGCAGCCGTGGGACCGCTTCCTACGAGCAGTACTTC.

The chain employs TRBV27 and TRBJ2-2; D is ambiguous. The V end was cut by 6 bases, the J end by 3 bases, with 11 bases between. Germline V gene data show CDR1 as MNHEY and CDR2 as SMNVEV (reference sequence). This CDR3 comprises 14 residues. The CDR3 DNA is TGTGCCAGCAGGCATCGGAGTTACACCGGGGAGCTGTTTTTT. Its translation is CASRHRSYTGELFF.

The chain carries TRBV7-9 and TRBJ2-3, with D unresolved. The CDR3 runs to 14 residues. V lost 5 bases and J lost 4, with 13 bases in between. Looked up from germline, CDR1 is SEHNR and CDR2 is FQNEAQ (reference sequence). The CDR3 nucleotides are TGTGCCAGCAGCCCTAACCAACGGGCAGATACGCAGTATTTT. Translating gives CASSPNQRADTQYF.

The rearrangement uses TRBV19 and TRBJ1-4; no clear D gene. The CDR3 is 15 amino acids. CDR1 and CDR2 (germline): LNHDA, SQIVND (reference sequence). Trimming shortened V by 7 bases and J by 4 bases, and 16 bases separated the two germline ends. CDR3 nucleotides: TGTGCCAGTACCCCCCGCGGCGGTTATAATGAAAAACTGTTTTTT. Residues: CASTPRGGYNEKLFF.

The table lists this clone with a few counts. V and J are TRBV21-1 and TRBJ2-5. TRBV21-1 is labeled a pseudogene. The CDR3 runs 15 residues. DNA for the CDR3: TGTGCCAGCAGCAAGGGACCGAGGTCTGGGGAGACCCAGTACTTC. This codes for CASSKGPRSGETQYF.

The chain joins TRBV10-3 to TRBJ1-2; 7 nucleotides match TRBD1. With V trimmed by 4 bases and J by 8 bases, 16 bases remained unmatched. In germline, CDR1 is ENHRY, CDR2 SYGVKD. This CDR3 contains 16 residues. DNA for the CDR3: TGTGCCATCAGTGTCGGGGAGACAGGGCCACGGGAAGGCTACACCTTC. Amino acids: CAISVGETGPREGYTF.

DNA for the CDR3: TGTGCCAGCAGCAGCCCCCTAGCGGGGGGACGTATCATCAGCTCCTACAATGAGCAGTTCTTC. This gives the protein CASSSPLAGGRIISSYNEQFF. The V and J genes are TRBV27 and TRBJ2-1, with 11 bases lining up with TRBD2. Germline assignment: CDR1 MNHEY and CDR2 SMNVEV (reference sequence). This CDR3 is built from 21 residues. V shed 6 bases, J shed 0 bases, and the junction held 19 bases outside the gene matches.

This clone is deemed medium-sized. The CDR3 DNA reads TGTGCCAGCAGCCAAGGAGAAAGCGGTGGGGCAGATACGCAGTATTTT. This encodes CASSQGESGGADTQYF. J is TRBJ2-3 and V is TRBV14; D is perhaps TRBD2 (5 bases). V was pared by 1 base and J by 4 bases, with 15 bases between. Germline lookup yields CDR1 SGHDN and CDR2 FVKESK. CDR3 size: 16 residues.